The 24 T cell receptor beta chains in this list originate from one sample, sequenced in a study of CD8 T cells in ankylosing spondylitis (dated 2017 in TCRdb). No antigen is known for these receptors. Study-level results and caveats: A TCR beta motif of eight highly homologous amino acid variants appeared characteristic of blood from ankylosing spondylitis patients.

Libraries came from 5' RACE. The sequencer listed for this sample is Illumina HiSeq 2500. Clones were called with MiXCR by TCRdb after fastp trimmed the public reads at Q25, and only in-frame beta chains were retained. Here each entry gathers all rows of one CDR3 protein and keeps the most common genes and DNA. Recorded for this sample are about 440,000 distinct CDR3 sequences; approximately 17% of them occurred a single time. The leading ten clones occupy 1% of the sample. Material: blood, either unsorted or a sorted T cell fraction (not recorded which). The origin of the receptors is a male donor with ankylosing spondylitis.

This clonotype has more than one count but fewer than ten. As DNA, the CDR3 is TGTGCCAGCAGCTTACAGGGGGCTTGGGAGACCCAGTACTTC. Protein: CASSLQGAWETQYF. The chain couples TRBV9 to TRBJ2-5, with 9 nucleotides matching TRBD1. Germline V CDR1 and CDR2: SGDLS, YYNGEE. J was trimmed by 5 bases and V by 4 bases; bases with no gene match: 6. The CDR3 length is 14 residues.

The chain carries TRBV18 and TRBJ1-3; unclear D gene. Germline-derived CDR1 and CDR2 are KGHSH and LQKENI. The CDR3 loop spans 16 amino acids. Deletions cut 3 bases from V and 2 bases from J, with 14 bases between. CDR3 nucleotide sequence: TGTGCCAGCTCACCTAGCTTGCTTACGGCTGGAAACACCATATATTTT. Its translation: CASSPSLLTAGNTIYF.

Ten or more counts support this clonotype. This chain uses TRBV20-1 with TRBJ2-1; the D is unclear. The CDR3 sequence is 10 residues long. V lost 6 bases, J lost 7 bases, and 7 bases lay in between. Germline CDR1 reads DFQATT; CDR2 reads SNEGSKA (reference sequence). The CDR3 spells CSALGNEQFF. CDR3 coding DNA: TGCAGTGCCCTGGGGAATGAGCAGTTCTTC.

This clonotype was counted between two and nine times. This chain uses TRBV20-1 with TRBJ1-2; 7 nucleotides agree with TRBD1. CDR1 and CDR2 (germline): DFQATT, SNEGSKA (reference sequence). The CDR3 has 11 residues. V gave up 6 bases and J gave up 8 bases; unmatched junction bases: 6. CDR3 nucleotide sequence: TGCAGTGCCAGACAGGGCAGCGGCTACACCTTC. The encoded protein is CSARQGSGYTF.

The rearrangement links TRBV7-2 to TRBJ2-5, with 7 bases that match TRBD1. J gave up 5 bases and V 5 bases, and 8 bases lay outside the gene matches. The CDR3 length is 14 residues. From germline, CDR1 is SGHTA and CDR2 FQGNSA. CDR3 nucleotides: TGTGCCAGCAGCCCTCATAACAGGGGTGAGACCCAGTACTTC. It is translated as CASSPHNRGETQYF. The variable domain in full, completed from reference TRBV7-2 and TRBJ2-5, reads GAGVSQSPSNKVTEKGKDVELRCDPISGHTALYWYRQSLGQGLEFLIYFQGNSAPDKSGLPSDRFSAERTGGSVSTLTIQRTQQEDSAVYLCASSPHNRGETQYFGPGTRLLVL.

This clonotype was seen more than once but under ten times. The chain carries TRBV15 and TRBJ2-1; possibly TRBD2 for D (6 bases). Trimming removed 6 bases at V and 9 bases at J, with 15 bases between. The CDR3 runs to 13 residues. Germline CDR1 and CDR2: LNHNV and YYDKDF (reference sequence). CDR3 protein: CATRDGGRAEQFF. For the CDR3, the DNA is TGTGCCACCAGAGACGGGGGAAGGGCTGAGCAGTTCTTC.

The gene calls are TRBV15 and TRBJ2-1; D remains ambiguous. CDR3 size: 14 residues. CDR1 and CDR2 (germline): LNHNV, YYDKDF (reference sequence). V lost 5 bases and J lost 0, with 8 bases in between. In DNA form, the CDR3 reads TGTGCCACCAGCCGTACCGCCTCCTACAATGAGCAGTTCTTC. This encodes CATSRTASYNEQFF. Full variable domain (missing parts from reference TRBV15 and TRBJ2-1): DAMVIQNPRYQVTQFGKPVTLSCSQTLNHNVMYWYQQKSSQAPKLLFHYYDKDFNNEADTPDNFQSRRPNTSFCFLDIRSPGLGDTAMYLCATSRTASYNEQFFGPGTRLTVL.

This rearrangement joins TRBV11-3 to TRBJ1-1, with D unclear. Germline V lookup: CDR1 SGHNT, CDR2 YENEEA. V was pared by 3 bases and J by 10 bases, with 24 bases between. The CDR3 sequence is 16 residues long. CDR3 amino acids: CASSFGPVTVNQRAFF. In nucleotides, the CDR3 is TGTGCCAGCAGCTTTGGTCCGGTGACGGTAAACCAGCGAGCTTTCTTT.

V is TRBV28 and J is TRBJ2-5; D is possibly TRBD2 (6 bases). Trimming pared 5 bases from V and 1 base from J, leaving 14 bases between. The CDR3 loop spans 15 amino acids. Germline values: CDR1 MDHEN, CDR2 SYDVKM. CDR3 in amino acids: CASSHSGQLQETQYF. In nucleotides, the CDR3 is TGTGCCAGCAGTCATAGCGGCCAACTCCAAGAGACCCAGTACTTC.

This chain links TRBV29-1 with TRBJ2-1; 8 positions match TRBD2. Germline CDR1 SQVTM, CDR2 ANQGSEA. The ends lost 3 bases at V and 7 bases at J; junction bases unmatched: 11. The CDR3 covers 15 residues. The chain's CDR3 is CSVEKKAGAGNEQFF. The CDR3 nucleotides read TGCAGCGTTGAGAAGAAAGCGGGAGCAGGAAATGAGCAGTTCTTC.

This clonotype was counted many times. The rearrangement links TRBV12-3 or TRBV12-4 to TRBJ1-4, with D tentatively TRBD1 (6 bases). The CDR3 contains 13 residues. V was pared by 6 bases and J by 7 bases, with 12 bases between. The CDR3 reads CASRKGGTEKLFF. The CDR3 bases are TGTGCCAGCAGAAAAGGGGGAACTGAAAAACTGTTTTTT.

This clonotype was seen repeatedly, ten times or more. The chain joins TRBV20-1 to TRBJ2-7; perhaps TRBD2 as D (5 bases). Germline assignment: CDR1 DFQATT and CDR2 SNEGSKA (reference sequence). CDR3 length: 14 amino acids. With 6 bases removed from V and 0 bases from J, the gap between germline ends came to 15 bases. CDR3: CSAAAGSSSYEQYF. CDR3 bases: TGCAGTGCCGCGGCGGGTTCAAGCTCCTACGAGCAGTACTTC.

This clonotype was seen more than once but under ten times. This sequence joins TRBV20-1 and TRBJ2-3; weak D call: TRBD2 (6 bases). CDR1 is DFQATT, CDR2 SNEGSKA, per germline (reference sequence). The CDR3 is 14 residues long. V was cut by 6 bases and J by 3 bases, with 16 bases left in between. The CDR3 bases are TGCAGTGCCGGACCGGGGAGGCGGACAGATACGCAGTATTTT. As protein: CSAGPGRRTDTQYF.

The chain employs TRBV5-1 and TRBJ2-1, with TRBD2 as a possible D gene (6 bases). There are 15 residues in the CDR3. Germline values: CDR1 SGHRS, CDR2 YFSETQ. Trimming took off 0 bases at V and 4 bases at J, with 11 bases between the two ends. The CDR3 DNA reads as TGCGCCAGCAGCTTGGGGGTAGCGGTTTACAATGAGCAGTTCTTC. This sequence encodes CASSLGVAVYNEQFF.

CDR3: CASSKGWKGSYEQYF. CDR3 in DNA: TGTGCCAGCAGCAAAGGGTGGAAGGGCTCCTACGAGCAGTACTTC. V gene TRBV21-1 combines with J gene TRBJ2-7. TRBV21-1 is an annotated pseudogene. The CDR3 runs 15 residues.

This clonotype has a handful of counts. V and J are TRBV7-2 and TRBJ2-6; D gene unclear. The germline CDR1 and CDR2 sequences are SGHTA and FQGNSA. The germline V and J ends were trimmed by 7 bases and 1 base, with 14 bases remaining between them. The CDR3 has 16 residues. CDR3 in DNA: TGTGCCAGCACCGGACCGTTAGGTTCTGGGGCCAACGTCCTGACTTTC. Protein: CASTGPLGSGANVLTF.

There are a few counts of this clonotype. The rearrangement links TRBV27 to TRBJ2-7, with 8 bases that match TRBD1. J lost 2 bases, V lost 4 bases, and 1 base had no gene match. The CDR3 length is 13 residues. Germline V gene lookup returns CDR1 MNHEY and CDR2 SMNVEV (reference sequence). CDR3 amino acids: CASSSGGPYEQYF. The CDR3, as DNA: TGTGCCAGCAGTTCAGGGGGCCCCTACGAGCAGTACTTC.

This chain joins TRBV5-6 and TRBJ1-1; D perhaps matches TRBD1 (5 bases). The CDR3 extends over 14 amino acids. V shed 1 base and J shed 2 bases, with 9 bases lying between them. The germline gives CDR1 SGHDT, CDR2 YYEEEE. CDR3 nucleotide sequence: TGTGCCAGCAGCTTGATAGGGGTAAACACTGAAGCTTTCTTT. This encodes CASSLIGVNTEAFF.

The sample holds a few counts of this clonotype. V usage is TRBV28 and J usage is TRBJ1-2, with D unclear. Germline V gene data show CDR1 as MDHEN and CDR2 as SYDVKM. The CDR3 loop spans 12 amino acids. V gave up 6 bases and J gave up 8 bases, with 13 bases separating them. CDR3 region: CASRLPMGGYTF. DNA for the CDR3: TGTGCCAGCAGGCTCCCAATGGGGGGCTACACCTTC.

The rearrangement joins TRBV28 to TRBJ2-3; D uncertain. Germline lookup yields CDR1 MDHEN and CDR2 SYDVKM. Trimming pared 10 bases from V and 3 bases from J, leaving 14 bases between. There are 13 residues in the CDR3. CDR3 DNA: TGTGCCACCTGTAGTGTGATTACAGATACGCAGTATTTT. It encodes CATCSVITDTQYF.

This clonotype has more than one count but fewer than ten. CDR3 bases: TGTGCCACCAGCAGAGATCCTCGGGAATCACCCCTCCACTTT. Protein: CATSRDPRESPLHF. This sequence joins TRBV15 and TRBJ1-6; D is undetermined. Germline CDR1 is LNHNV and CDR2 is YYDKDF (reference sequence). Trimming took 0 bases from V and 10 from J, leaving 10 bases between them. CDR3 length: 14 amino acids.

The chain joins TRBV14 to TRBJ2-1, with D unresolved. The V gene's germline CDR1 is SGHDN and CDR2 FVKESK. Trimming left V 4 bases short and J 4 bases short, with 14 bases between. The CDR3 has 15 amino acids. The DNA of the CDR3 is TGTGCCAGCAGCCGCCTGACAACCGGATACAATGAGCAGTTCTTC. Protein: CASSRLTTGYNEQFF.

The gene calls are TRBV24-1 and TRBJ2-7; D gene unclear. This CDR3 comprises 14 residues. V was cut by 4 bases and J by 2 bases, with 11 bases left in between. Germline V gene sequence: CDR1 KGHDR, CDR2 SFDVKD. DNA of the CDR3: TGTGCCACCAGTGAAACACGGGCCGCCTACGAGCAGTACTTC. Protein product: CATSETRAAYEQYF.

J is TRBJ1-3 and V is TRBV20-1, with 7 bases lining up with TRBD1. The CDR3 contains 14 residues. The junction had 12 bases not matched to a gene; V was cut back by 6 bases and J by 7 bases. Germline CDR1 is DFQATT and CDR2 is SNEGSKA (reference sequence). The CDR3, as DNA: TGCAGTGCCGTCCAGGGGGGAGATGGGAACACCATATATTTT. Encoded protein: CSAVQGGDGNTIYF.